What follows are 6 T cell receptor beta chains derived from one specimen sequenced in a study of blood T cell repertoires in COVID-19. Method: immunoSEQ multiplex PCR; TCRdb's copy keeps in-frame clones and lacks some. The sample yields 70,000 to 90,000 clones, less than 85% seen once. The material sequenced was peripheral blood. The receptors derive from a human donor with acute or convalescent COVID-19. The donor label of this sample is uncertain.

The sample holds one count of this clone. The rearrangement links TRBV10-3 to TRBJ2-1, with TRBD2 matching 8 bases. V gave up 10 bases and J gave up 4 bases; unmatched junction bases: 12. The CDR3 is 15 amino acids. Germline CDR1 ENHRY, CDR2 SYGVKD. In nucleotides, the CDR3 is TGTGCCACTACTCCACAAGCGGGAGCTTACAATGAGCAGTTCTTC. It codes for CATTPQAGAYNEQFF.

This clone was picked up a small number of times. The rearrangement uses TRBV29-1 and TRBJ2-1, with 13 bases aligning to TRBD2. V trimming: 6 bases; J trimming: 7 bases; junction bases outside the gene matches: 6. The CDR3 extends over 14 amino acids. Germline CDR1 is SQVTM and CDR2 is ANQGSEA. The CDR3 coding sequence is TGCAGCGTAAGACTAGCGGGGGGTCTTAATGAGCAGTTCTTC. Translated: CSVRLAGGLNEQFF.

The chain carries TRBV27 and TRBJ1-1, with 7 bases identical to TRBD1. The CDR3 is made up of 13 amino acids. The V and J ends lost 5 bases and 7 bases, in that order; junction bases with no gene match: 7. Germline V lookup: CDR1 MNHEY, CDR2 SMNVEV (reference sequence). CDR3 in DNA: TGTGCCAGCAGTCCCCAGGGGGGCCATGAAGCTTTCTTT. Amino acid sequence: CASSPQGGHEAFF.

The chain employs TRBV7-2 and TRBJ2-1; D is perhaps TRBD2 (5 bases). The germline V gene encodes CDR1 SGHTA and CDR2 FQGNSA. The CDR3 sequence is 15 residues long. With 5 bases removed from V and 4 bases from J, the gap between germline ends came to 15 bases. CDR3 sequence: CASSPSRTGYNEQFF. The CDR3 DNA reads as TGTGCCAGCAGCCCGTCTAGGACTGGTTACAATGAGCAGTTCTTC.

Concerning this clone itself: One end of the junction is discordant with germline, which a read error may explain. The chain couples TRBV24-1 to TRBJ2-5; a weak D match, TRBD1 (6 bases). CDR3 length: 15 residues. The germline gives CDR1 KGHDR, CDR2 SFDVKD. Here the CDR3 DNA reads TGTGCCACCAGTGTATCGCAGGGGCCAGGGGAGACCCAGCACTTC. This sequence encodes CATSVSQGPGETQHF.

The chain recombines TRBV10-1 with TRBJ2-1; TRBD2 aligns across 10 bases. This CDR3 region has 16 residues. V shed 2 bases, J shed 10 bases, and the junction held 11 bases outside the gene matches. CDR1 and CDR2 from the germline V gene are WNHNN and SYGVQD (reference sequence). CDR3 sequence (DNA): TGCGCCAGCAGTGAGAACCTAGCGGGGGTACTGGGGGAGCAGTTCTTC. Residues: CASSENLAGVLGEQFF.